One and the same sample provided the 27 T cell receptor beta chains below, sequenced in a study of shared clonotypes between healthy human individuals. Clones were sequenced by immunoSEQ multiplex PCR, and TCRdb holds only the in-frame ones, with some missing. The sample consists of roughly 2 million clones, 95% of them appearing once. The sample comprised naive CD4+ T cells sorted from blood. Indicated subset: CD45RA+ positively selected. All receptors come from a man aged 18 to 30 in good health.

J is TRBJ2-2 and V is TRBV11-3, with unresolved D. Trimming left V 2 bases short and J 0 bases short, with 4 bases between. The germline CDR1 and CDR2 sequences are SGHNT and YENEEA. The CDR3 consists of 14 residues. The CDR3 here is CASSLLPNTGELFF. CDR3 bases: TGTGCCAGCAGCTTACTTCCGAACACCGGGGAGCTGTTTTTT.

The J gene is TRBJ1-2, the V gene TRBV7-9; D is perhaps TRBD1 (6 bases). Trimming pared 7 bases from V and 0 bases from J, leaving 21 bases between. CDR1 SEHNR and CDR2 FQNEAQ come from the germline V gene (reference sequence). The CDR3 covers 17 residues. CDR3 nucleotides: TGTGCCAGCACCCAAAAGGGGGGGGGCGGAGCTAACTATGGCTACACCTTC. Translated, it gives CASTQKGGGGANYGYTF.

V gene TRBV4-1 combines with J gene TRBJ2-3, with 7 positions matching TRBD1. Germline trimming cut 1 base from V and 0 bases from J; bases unmatched to any gene: 7. This CDR3 comprises 17 residues. The germline CDR1 and CDR2 sequences are MGHRA and YSYEKL. CDR3 DNA sequence: TGCGCCAGCAGCCAAGGGACAGGCCCCTTAAGCACAGATACGCAGTATTTT. It encodes CASSQGTGPLSTDTQYF.

The rearrangement links TRBV6-5 to TRBJ1-1; D is undetermined. The CDR3 consists of 15 residues. The V end lost 4 bases, the J end lost 6 bases, and 18 bases lay between the germline ends. Germline-derived CDR1 and CDR2 are MNHEY and SVGAGI. The CDR3, as DNA: TGTGCCAGCAGTTCGGACCCAGTCTCTCCGGCTGAAGCTTTCTTT. Its protein is CASSSDPVSPAEAFF.

The sample holds one count of this clone. This sequence joins TRBV6-1 and TRBJ1-1; D perhaps matches TRBD1 (6 bases). CDR1 MNHNS and CDR2 SASEGT come from the germline V gene. The CDR3 length is 13 residues. V was cut by 8 bases and J by 4 bases, with 14 bases left in between. CDR3 coding DNA: TGTGCCAGCGGACTACAGGGAGCCACTGAAGCTTTCTTT. It yields the protein CASGLQGATEAFF.

The rearrangement joins TRBV7-9 to TRBJ1-3, with D tentatively TRBD1 (6 bases). From germline, CDR1 is SEHNR and CDR2 FQNEAQ (reference sequence). The CDR3 loop spans 15 amino acids. The ends were cut back, 4 bases at V and 0 bases at J, with 10 bases in the middle. CDR3 in amino acids: CASSYTTGSGNTIYF. The CDR3 DNA reads as TGTGCCAGCAGCTATACGACAGGCTCTGGAAACACCATATATTTT.

V and J are TRBV7-8 and TRBJ1-2; D remains unclear. Trimming left V 5 bases short and J 8 bases short, with 9 bases between. Germline assignment: CDR1 SGHVS and CDR2 FQNEAQ. The CDR3 covers 11 residues. The DNA for the CDR3 is TGTGCCAGCAGCGAAGGTGGCGGCTACACCTTC. It encodes CASSEGGGYTF.

The chain recombines TRBV6-6 with TRBJ1-2, with 8 bases matching TRBD1. This CDR3 contains 14 residues. Losses at the gene ends were 9 bases for V and 2 bases for J; bases not matched to a gene: 8. Germline-derived CDR1 and CDR2 are MNHNY and SVGAGI (reference sequence). The CDR3 sequence: CASCGQGANYGYTF. DNA of the CDR3: TGTGCCAGTTGTGGACAGGGAGCCAACTATGGCTACACCTTC.

V is TRBV6-6 and J is TRBJ2-7; tentatively, D is TRBD2 (7 bases). The CDR3 has 16 residues. The V and J ends lost 1 base and 10 bases respectively, with 23 bases between them. CDR1 is MNHNY and CDR2 is SVGAGI in the germline V gene (reference sequence). CDR3 sequence (DNA): TGTGCCAGCAGTTACTTCGAGGGGGGGGGCCGCTCACTCCAGTACTTC. It is translated as CASSYFEGGGRSLQYF.

The V call is TRBV25-1, the J call TRBJ1-2, with no clear D. CDR1 and CDR2 from the germline V gene are MGHDK and SYGVNS. The V gene lost 3 bases and the J gene lost 4 bases, with 12 bases spanning the gap. The CDR3 has 14 residues. The CDR3, as DNA: TGTGCCAGCAGTGAGATGGGGATAGGCTATGGCTACACCTTC. Protein: CASSEMGIGYGYTF.

This clone was detected once. V and J are TRBV27 and TRBJ2-7; 8 bases match TRBD1. The trim removed 5 bases at V and 1 base at J, leaving 10 bases unmatched. Per germline, CDR1 MNHEY and CDR2 SMNVEV (reference sequence). The length of the CDR3 is 16 residues. Here the CDR3 reads CASSAYDRGGSYEQYF. The CDR3 DNA is TGTGCCAGCAGTGCATACGACAGGGGTGGTTCCTACGAGCAGTACTTC.

The chain carries TRBV7-2 and TRBJ2-7; D tentatively reads TRBD1 or TRBD2 (6 bases each). The CDR3 length is 15 residues. CDR1 and CDR2 from the germline V gene are SGHTA and FQGNSA. V lost 6 bases to trimming and J lost 2 bases, with 17 bases between them. CDR3 sequence: CASRIRGTDTYEQYF. CDR3 nucleotides: TGTGCCAGCAGGATTAGGGGGACTGACACCTACGAGCAGTACTTC.

Of note for this clone: Other DNA sequences in the sample encode the same CDR3. V usage is TRBV7-9 and J usage is TRBJ1-1; unclear D gene. The CDR3 runs to 13 residues. Germline values: CDR1 SEHNR, CDR2 FQNEAQ (reference sequence). Deletions cut 5 bases from V and 1 base from J, with 8 bases between. CDR3 sequence reads: CASSVRGNTEAFF. The CDR3 nucleotides are TGTGCCAGCAGCGTACGGGGGAACACTGAAGCTTTCTTT.

V and J are TRBV30 and TRBJ2-5, with a weak D call TRBD2 (6 bases). CDR3 size: 14 residues. V was clipped by 0 bases and J by 9 bases, with 17 bases between them. The germline V gene encodes CDR1 GTSNPN and CDR2 SVGIG (reference sequence). The CDR3 DNA is TGTGCCTGGAGTGTACTACCAGCGGGCGGGGCCCAGTACTTC. This translates into CAWSVLPAGGAQYF.

The V gene is TRBV7-2, the J gene TRBJ1-3, with 7 positions matching TRBD1. The CDR3 is 18 residues long. Losses at the gene ends were 4 bases for V and 4 bases for J; bases not matched to a gene: 16. Looked up from germline, CDR1 is SGHTA and CDR2 is FQGNSA. The CDR3 here is CASSSTGTGGLGGNTIYF. The CDR3 region has the DNA TGTGCCAGCAGCTCGACAGGGACTGGGGGACTCGGGGGAAACACCATATATTTT.

The chain recombines TRBV5-1 with TRBJ1-1; D unresolved. Between the trimmed V and J ends, which lost 0 bases and 7 bases, there was a span of 13 bases. The CDR3 consists of 14 residues. Germline CDR1 SGHRS, CDR2 YFSETQ. CDR3 in DNA: TGCGCCAGCAGCTTGGAGCGTAGGTCCGGTGAAGCTTTCTTT. It encodes CASSLERRSGEAFF.

As for this clone: The identical CDR3 is also encoded by other nucleotide sequences in the sample. The gene calls are TRBV6-1 and TRBJ1-2, with D perhaps matching TRBD1 (6 bases). CDR1 and CDR2 (germline): MNHNS, SASEGT. The CDR3 spans 13 residues. V gave up 3 bases and J gave up 5 bases, with 10 bases separating them. The CDR3 is CASSEDRNYGYTF. CDR3 nucleotides: TGTGCCAGCAGTGAGGACAGAAATTATGGCTACACCTTC.

In the case of this clone: The junction shows a germline mismatch at one end, possibly a read error. This sequence joins TRBV7-7 and TRBJ2-5; 8 bases map to TRBD2. The length of the CDR3 is 15 residues. The germline gives CDR1 SSHAT, CDR2 FNYEAQ (reference sequence). CDR3 loop: CASSQGLGVGETQYF. CDR3 nucleotide sequence: TGTGCTAGCAGCCAGGGACTAGGGGTTGGAGAGACCCAGTACTTC. The entire variable domain, with the rest obtained from reference TRBV7-7 and TRBJ2-5, is as follows: GAGVSQSPRYKVTKRGQDVTLRCDPISSHATLYWYQQALGQGPEFLTYFNYEAQPDKSGLPSDRFSAERPEGSISTLTIQRTEQRDSAMYRCASSQGLGVGETQYFGPGTRLLVL.

This chain uses TRBV6-1 with TRBJ2-7, with D perhaps TRBD1 (8 bases). Germline V lookup: CDR1 MNHNS, CDR2 SASEGT. The length of the CDR3 is 15 residues. The V end lost 5 bases, the J end lost 0 bases, and 14 bases lay between the germline ends. The CDR3 is CASSRQGTISYEQYF. In DNA, the CDR3 is TGTGCCAGCAGTCGACAGGGGACTATCTCCTACGAGCAGTACTTC.

The chain carries TRBV10-3 and TRBJ1-3; possible D gene TRBD1, 5 bases. This CDR3 has 12 amino acids. V was cut by 4 bases and J by 6 bases, with 7 bases left in between. Germline V gives CDR1 ENHRY, CDR2 SYGVKD. CDR3 nucleotides: TGTGCCATCAGTGGGGACTCAAACACCATATATTTT. This sequence encodes CAISGDSNTIYF.

This clone was detected only once. The chain recombines TRBV6-6 with TRBJ2-3; TRBD1 aligns across 9 bases. CDR3 size: 15 residues. Trimming took 5 bases from V and 4 from J; bases not matched to a gene: 7. The V gene's germline CDR1 is MNHNY and CDR2 SVGAGI (reference sequence). Here the CDR3 DNA reads TGTGCCAGCAGTGGGACAGGGATATCATCAGATACGCAGTATTTT. Translated: CASSGTGISSDTQYF.

Regarding this clone: Other DNA sequences in the sample encode the same CDR3. The gene calls are TRBV6-5 and TRBJ2-2; D call uncertain. V lost 6 bases to trimming and J lost 6 bases, with 8 bases between them. This CDR3 has 12 residues. Germline CDR1 reads MNHEY; CDR2 reads SVGAGI. The CDR3 loop is CASSRSPGELFF. In DNA form, the CDR3 reads TGTGCCAGCAGCAGGTCTCCCGGGGAGCTGTTTTTT.

Worth noting for this clone: Other nucleotide sequences in the sample specify the same CDR3. This chain joins TRBV11-2 and TRBJ2-7, with 8 bases identical to TRBD2. The V gene's germline CDR1 is SGHAT and CDR2 FQNNGV. CDR3 length: 14 amino acids. V lost 5 bases, J lost 3 bases, and 6 bases stayed unmatched. CDR3 in DNA: TGTGCCAGCAGCCTGACAAGCGGGAGCTACGAGCAGTACTTC. It translates to CASSLTSGSYEQYF. Drawing the rest from reference TRBV11-2 and TRBJ2-7, the complete variable domain is EAGVAQSPRYKIIEKRQSVAFWCNPISGHATLYWYQQILGQGPKLLIQFQNNGVVDDSQLPKDRFSAERLKGVDSTLKIQPAKLEDSAVYLCASSLTSGSYEQYFGPGTRLTVT.

V and J are TRBV5-6 and TRBJ1-1; TRBD1 might be the D (5 bases). The CDR3 has 14 amino acids. Germline CDR1 is SGHDT and CDR2 is YYEEEE. Trimming shortened V by 4 bases and J by 4 bases, and 14 bases separated the two germline ends. Here the CDR3 reads CASSRRGTSTEAFF. For the CDR3, the DNA is TGTGCCAGCAGCCGGCGTGGGACCTCCACTGAAGCTTTCTTT.

This rearrangement joins TRBV10-2 to TRBJ1-6; unclear D gene. The CDR3 sequence is 15 residues long. Germline CDR1 WSHSY, CDR2 SAAADI. Trimming shortened V by 0 bases and J by 7 bases, and 10 bases separated the two germline ends. The CDR3 sequence is CASSESRLKNSPLHF. Written as DNA, the CDR3 is TGCGCCAGCAGTGAGTCGAGGTTAAAGAATTCACCCCTCCACTTT.

This chain uses TRBV9 with TRBJ2-6; D unresolved. The CDR3 contains 18 residues. Germline V gives CDR1 SGDLS, CDR2 YYNGEE. Trimming removed 1 base at V and 0 bases at J, with 14 bases between. CDR3 DNA: TGTGCCAGCAGCGTAAAATCGGAGTTTATCTCTGGGGCCAACGTCCTGACTTTC. Encoded protein: CASSVKSEFISGANVLTF.

Turning to this clone: The sample holds other DNA sequences that translate to the same CDR3. This sequence joins TRBV5-6 and TRBJ2-3, with a tentative D call TRBD1 (6 bases). Germline CDR1 SGHDT, CDR2 YYEEEE. Between the trimmed V and J ends, which lost 4 bases and 3 bases, there was a span of 12 bases. The CDR3 spans 14 residues. The CDR3 here is CASSLTGITDTQYF. CDR3 nucleotides: TGTGCCAGCAGCCTCACAGGGATTACAGATACGCAGTATTTT.